The present entry profiles one T cell receptor beta chain with its context. These data come from a study of cytomegalovirus exposure and HLA in healthy donors. The PCR had 60 Vbeta and 13 Jbeta primers. Repertoires were generated with immunoSEQ multiplex PCR, while TCRdb's copy carries only in-frame clones and drops some. The sample includes 95,000 to 150,000 clones, nearly 80% of them seen just once. V was shortened by 5 bases and J by 2 bases, with 9 bases between the two germline ends. CDR1 is SGHTA, CDR2 FQGNSA, per germline. This CDR3 comprises 13 residues. The chain carries TRBV7-2 and TRBJ2-5; D might be TRBD1 (6 bases). The source material was PBMCs. This TCR was sampled from a woman in her thirties or forties in good health and CMV-seronegative. In nucleotides, the CDR3 is TGTGCCAGCAGCCGGCAGGGGCAAGAGACCCAGTACTTC. As protein: CASSRQGQETQYF.